A selection of T cell receptor beta chains follows, all from one sample in a study of Graves' ophthalmopathy and Graves' hyperthyroidism. Via MiXCR, TCRdb re-called the multiplex PCR reads, giving one row per CDR3 protein. The sample shows fewer than 250,000 distinct CDR3 sequences, less than 30% of them seen only once. The sample consisted of peripheral blood. The receptors derive from a man in his forties or fifties with Graves' ophthalmopathy. Each CDR3 is given with its conserved first and last residue. A D gene is named only where the DNA matches it firmly. Clone size appears in some rows only: once, few, many, or a class for an expanded clone.

abundance	j_gene	v_gene	d_gene	CDR3aa	CDR3nt
many	TRBJ1-2	TRBV20-1	.	CSAPDAGNYGYTF	TGCAGTGCTCCGGACGCGGGGAACTATGGCTACACCTTC
many	TRBJ2-7	TRBV5-6	.	CASSRGLTSYEQYF	TGTGCCAGCAGCCGCGGCTTGACCTCCTACGAGCAGTACTTC
many	TRBJ2-2	TRBV7-3	.	CASSLNGLGLGSSTGELFF	TGTGCCAGCAGCTTAAATGGGCTTGGGTTAGGGAGTTCAACCGGGGAGCTGTTTTTT
.	TRBJ1-1	TRBV20-1	.	CSAQVRGWYTEAFF	TGCAGTGCCCAAGTACGGGGGTGGTACACTGAAGCTTTCTTT
few	TRBJ2-5	TRBV30	.	CAWSGGLSQYQYF	TGTGCCTGGAGTGGCGGACTATCTCAGTACCAGTACTTC
many	TRBJ2-7	TRBV12-3/TRBV12-4	TRBD1	CASSLNGRGRIEQYF	TGTGCCAGCAGTTTAAATGGCAGGGGGCGCATCGAGCAGTACTTC
many	TRBJ2-7	TRBV11-2	.	CASSLEGAHSLYEQYF	TGTGCCAGCAGCTTAGAGGGAGCGCATTCTTTATACGAGCAGTACTTC
.	TRBJ2-7	TRBV5-1	.	CASSLYQPYEQYF	TGCGCCAGCAGCTTGTATCAACCCTACGAGCAGTACTTC
.	TRBJ2-7	TRBV6-1	TRBD1	CASSPDRVMSREQYF	TGTGCCAGCAGCCCGGACAGGGTTATGTCGCGCGAGCAGTACTTC
many	TRBJ2-7	TRBV2	.	CASSDSVQYF	TGTGCCAGCAGTGACAGTGTGCAGTACTTC
once	TRBJ2-5	TRBV11-2	.	CASSLDLYRVSEETQYF	TGTGCCAGCAGCTTAGATCTTTACAGGGTGTCAGAAGAGACCCAGTACTTC
.	TRBJ1-5	TRBV6-1	.	CASSTQGMGNQPQHF	TGTGCCAGCAGTACCCAGGGCATGGGGAATCAGCCCCAGCATTTT
many	TRBJ2-7	TRBV9	TRBD2	CASSVSTSGNYEQYF	TGTGCCAGCAGCGTATCCACTAGCGGGAACTACGAGCAGTACTTC
many	TRBJ2-5	TRBV29-1	TRBD2	CSVAGALAGGTYQETQYF	TGCAGCGTCGCCGGTGCACTAGCGGGAGGGACGTACCAAGAGACCCAGTACTTC
.	TRBJ2-7	TRBV7-2	.	CASSFLPAYEQYF	TGTGCCAGCAGCTTTTTACCCGCCTACGAGCAGTACTTC
.	TRBJ1-1	TRBV7-2	.	CATRFQGLEAFF	TGTGCCACCAGGTTTCAGGGGCTTGAAGCCTTCTTT
many	TRBJ2-7	TRBV12-3/TRBV12-4	.	CASRKGQSAYEQYF	TGTGCCAGTCGAAAAGGACAGTCAGCATACGAGCAGTACTTC
.	TRBJ2-7	TRBV7-2	.	CASSLTYKTYEQYF	TGTGCCAGCAGCTTGACATACAAGACCTACGAGCAGTACTTC
.	TRBJ1-1	TRBV6-5	.	CASSYSEGYTEAFF	TGTGCCAGCAGTTACTCCGAGGGGTACACTGAAGCTTTCTTT
many	TRBJ1-1	TRBV11-2	.	CASSHGQNTEAFF	TGTGCCAGCAGCCACGGACAGAACACTGAAGCTTTCTTT
many	TRBJ2-6	TRBV20-1	TRBD1	CSAETGSGANVLTF	TGCAGTGCTGAGACAGGGTCTGGGGCCAACGTCCTGACTTTC
many	TRBJ1-3	TRBV28	.	CASSSPRGNSGNTIYF	TGTGCCAGCAGTTCACCGAGGGGCAACTCTGGAAACACCATATATTTT
many	TRBJ2-7	TRBV29-1	.	CSVGAQGPSEQYF	TGCAGCGTTGGGGCTCAGGGTCCCTCCGAGCAGTACTTC
.	TRBJ1-2	TRBV28	.	CASSLQGFGGYTF	TGTGCCAGCAGTCTACAGGGTTTTGGTGGCTACACCTTC
.	TRBJ1-5	TRBV28	.	CASSLPAHSNQPQHF	TGTGCCAGCAGTTTGCCGGCCCATAGCAATCAGCCCCAGCATTTT
.	TRBJ2-2	TRBV12-3/TRBV12-4	.	CASSPGLTNTGELFF	TGTGCCAGCAGTCCCGGACTTACGAACACCGGGGAGCTGTTTTTT
few	TRBJ1-1	TRBV30	.	CAWSVPTLNTEAFF	TGTGCCTGGAGTGTCCCGACCTTGAACACTGAAGCTTTCTTT
many	TRBJ2-7	TRBV10-3	TRBD1	CAIRTGGGSYEQYF	TGTGCCATCAGGACAGGGGGAGGCTCCTACGAGCAGTACTTC
many	TRBJ2-7	TRBV7-2	TRBD2	CASSLATPGAGEPGYEQYF	TGTGCCAGCAGCTTAGCGACCCCTGGGGCGGGGGAGCCTGGGTACGAGCAGTACTTC
many	TRBJ1-1	TRBV5-1	TRBD1	CASSTTGQMNTEAFF	TGCGCCAGCAGCACCACGGGACAGATGAACACTGAAGCTTTCTTT
.	TRBJ1-1	TRBV6-1	.	CASMLSLLSRGEAFF	TGTGCCAGCATGCTTAGTCTCCTGAGTCGGGGTGAAGCTTTCTTT
.	TRBJ2-7	TRBV6-2/TRBV6-3	.	CASSSLFRSYEQYF	TGTGCCAGCAGCAGTTTGTTTAGGAGCTACGAGCAGTACTTC
many	TRBJ2-5	TRBV20-1	TRBD2	CSAPTSEPYQETQYF	TGCAGTGCCCCGACTAGCGAGCCGTACCAAGAGACCCAGTACTTC
many	TRBJ2-4	TRBV15	.	CATSREGRGLAKNIQYF	TGTGCCACCAGCAGAGAGGGCAGGGGATTAGCCAAAAACATTCAGTACTTC
.	TRBJ2-7	TRBV6-2/TRBV6-3	TRBD1	CAGARQGVIYEQYF	TGTGCCGGCGCGCGACAGGGAGTGATCTACGAGCAGTACTTC
many	TRBJ2-7	TRBV11-3	.	CASSILEQSSYEQYF	TGTGCCAGCAGCATACTTGAGCAGAGTTCCTACGAGCAGTACTTC
.	TRBJ2-5	TRBV4-1	TRBD2	CASSQPDGRSSKTQYF	TGCGCCAGCAGCCAGCCGGACGGGAGGAGTTCAAAGACCCAGTACTTC
.	TRBJ1-1	TRBV12-3/TRBV12-4	TRBD1	CASTNGPGQGNTEAFF	TGTGCCAGCACCAACGGCCCGGGACAGGGGAACACTGAAGCTTTCTTT
many	TRBJ2-5	TRBV19	.	CASRPSRGQETQYF	TGTGCCAGCAGACCTTCCCGGGGCCAAGAGACCCAGTACTTC
many	TRBJ1-3	TRBV29-1	.	CSVDVAGNTIYF	TGCAGCGTTGATGTGGCTGGAAACACCATATATTTT
many	TRBJ1-2	TRBV27	.	CASSSIGASYGYTF	TGTGCCAGCAGCTCTATAGGGGCGAGCTATGGCTACACCTTC
many	TRBJ2-7	TRBV7-9	.	CASDSGDSYEQYF	TGTGCCAGCGACTCTGGAGATTCCTACGAGCAGTACTTC